These 22 T cell receptor beta chains share one sample of origin, sequenced in a study of T cells expressing NK-cell markers. No DNA is given; TCRdb re-called the 5' RACE reads and lists each CDR3 protein once. This sample's table has around 140,000 distinct CDR3 sequences. The sequenced sample consisted of blood T cells: a sorted CD56 or NKG2C T cell subset, CD4+ or CD8+ T cells, or bulk PBMC T cells (not recorded which). The receptors here all came from a young man in good health.

CDR3 amino acids: CSAGTTGSTYEQYF. This chain links TRBV20-1 with TRBJ2-7. Germline CDR1 DFQATT, CDR2 SNEGSKA (reference sequence). This CDR3 is built from 14 residues.

The chain uses TRBV13 and TRBJ1-1. The CDR3 contains 16 residues. In germline, CDR1 is PRHDT, CDR2 FYEKMQ (reference sequence). The chain's CDR3 is CASSLVQVNGNTEAFF.

The chain couples TRBV28 to TRBJ2-7; the TCRdb D gene call, TRBD1, has no DNA to confirm it. CDR1 and CDR2 (germline): MDHEN, SYDVKM. The CDR3 sequence is 14 residues long. Here the CDR3 reads CASSFPQGRNEQYF.

The genes are TRBV18 and TRBJ2-1; TCRdb's assignment of TRBD2 cannot be checked, as there is no DNA. This CDR3 region has 15 residues. Germline V gene lookup returns CDR1 KGHSH and CDR2 LQKENI. CDR3 protein: CASSPLASDYNEQFF.

The chain combines TRBV19 with TRBJ1-1. Looked up from germline, CDR1 is LNHDA and CDR2 is SQIVND (reference sequence). This CDR3 region has 12 residues. The CDR3 reads CAIGDWGTEAFF.

The rearrangement uses TRBV15 and TRBJ1-2. The CDR3 contains 13 residues. Germline values: CDR1 LNHNV, CDR2 YYDKDF (reference sequence). This CDR3 is CATSRETETGYTF.

This chain links TRBV27 with TRBJ2-1; TCRdb designates TRBD2, a call that cannot be tested without DNA. The CDR3 contains 13 residues. Germline V lookup: CDR1 MNHEY, CDR2 SMNVEV (reference sequence). Here the CDR3 reads CASSIAEGGEQFF.

CDR3 loop: CAISDQSYEQYF. V and J are TRBV10-3 and TRBJ2-7. The CDR3 loop spans 12 amino acids. The germline V gene encodes CDR1 ENHRY and CDR2 SYGVKD.

The V and J genes are TRBV14 and TRBJ2-2; no DNA is available, so the TRBD1 call from TCRdb remains unchecked. The CDR3 covers 16 residues. Germline V lookup: CDR1 SGHDN, CDR2 FVKESK. CDR3: CASSREGQGASGELFF.

CDR3 region: CASSLRVRRAYEQYF. The chain is built from TRBV13 and TRBJ2-7; TCRdb picks TRBD2, but there is no DNA to check that call. In germline, CDR1 is PRHDT, CDR2 FYEKMQ (reference sequence). The CDR3 is 15 amino acids.

CDR3 sequence: CASSAGKDSRTYNEQFF. V gene TRBV4-1 combines with J gene TRBJ2-1; the D gene TCRdb calls, TRBD1, cannot be checked with no DNA. Germline CDR1 is MGHRA and CDR2 is YSYEKL. The CDR3 length is 17 residues.

This sequence joins TRBV2 and TRBJ2-1; the TCRdb call, TRBD2, lacks DNA for checking. CDR3 length equals 14 residues. CDR1 SNHLY and CDR2 FYNNEI come from the germline V gene. CDR3 sequence reads: CASTAGGPRDEQFF.

This sequence joins TRBV3-1 and TRBJ2-6. The CDR3 runs 18 residues. Germline V CDR1 and CDR2: LGHDT, YNNKEL (reference sequence). CDR3 loop: CASSLGQSFFSGANVLTF.

The genes are TRBV9 and TRBJ2-1; the TCRdb call, TRBD2, lacks DNA for checking. The CDR3 has 14 amino acids. Germline V gives CDR1 SGDLS, CDR2 YYNGEE. CDR3 in amino acids: CASRSGSSYNEQFF. Looking up the rest from reference TRBV9 and TRBJ2-1 gives the full variable domain: DSGVTQTPKHLITATGQRVTLRCSPRSGDLSVYWYQQSLDQGLQFLIQYYNGEERAKGNILERFSAQQFPDLHSELNLSSLELGDSALYFCASRSGSSYNEQFFGPGTRLTVL.

The chain carries TRBV2 and TRBJ1-2. CDR3 length: 13 amino acids. Germline V gene sequence: CDR1 SNHLY, CDR2 FYNNEI. CDR3 sequence: CASSGLVDYGYTF.

The rearrangement links TRBV30 to TRBJ2-4. In germline, CDR1 is GTSNPN, CDR2 SVGIG (reference sequence). The CDR3 covers 13 residues. CDR3 loop: CAWSVTSVNIQYF. The full variable domain, rest sourced from reference TRBV30 and TRBJ2-4, is SQTIHQWPATLVQPVGSPLSLECTVEGTSNPNLYWYRQAAGRGLQLLFYSVGIGQISSEVPQNLSASRPQDRQFILSSKKLLLSDSGFYLCAWSVTSVNIQYFGAGTRLSVL.

The chain combines TRBV14 with TRBJ2-7; checking the TCRdb D call of TRBD1 is not possible without DNA. The CDR3 consists of 17 residues. Germline V gene data show CDR1 as SGHDN and CDR2 as FVKESK. CDR3: CASSQFTGTGYSYEQYF. Full variable domain (rest looked up from reference TRBV14 and TRBJ2-7): EAGVTQFPSHSVIEKGQTVTLRCDPISGHDNLYWYRRVMGKEIKFLLHFVKESKQDESGMPNNRFLAERTGGTYSTLKVQPAELEDSGVYFCASSQFTGTGYSYEQYFGPGTRLTVT.

The chain couples TRBV6-2 or TRBV6-3 to TRBJ2-3; TCRdb proposes TRBD2, but this gene call is untestable without DNA. The germline CDR1 and CDR2 sequences are MNHEY and SVGEGT. The CDR3 is made up of 15 amino acids. The CDR3 here is CASSYSSLGADTQYF.

The rearrangement links TRBV13 to TRBJ2-1; TCRdb lists TRBD1, though no DNA is available to test this call. CDR1 and CDR2 from the germline V gene are PRHDT and FYEKMQ (reference sequence). The CDR3 length is 16 residues. CDR3 protein: CASSLEFGTGVNEQFF.

This chain links TRBV3-1 with TRBJ2-4; the D call of TRBD1 rests on TCRdb alone, since no DNA is present to check it. The CDR3 is 14 amino acids. In germline, CDR1 is LGHDT, CDR2 YNNKEL (reference sequence). CDR3 amino acids: CASSQGTGGVIQYF.

The gene calls are TRBV5-1 and TRBJ2-3; lacking DNA, the TRBD2 call made by TCRdb goes unchecked. The CDR3 has 16 amino acids. CDR1 and CDR2 from the germline V gene are SGHRS and YFSETQ. Here the CDR3 reads CASSLGGTAYLDTQYF. The variable domain in full, completed from reference TRBV5-1 and TRBJ2-3, reads KAGVTQTPRYLIKTRGQQVTLSCSPISGHRSVSWYQQTPGQGLQFLFEYFSETQRNKGNFPGRFSGRQFSNSRSEMNVSTLELGDSALYLCASSLGGTAYLDTQYFGPGTRLTVL.

This rearrangement joins TRBV20-1 to TRBJ2-1; the TCRdb D gene call, TRBD2, has no DNA to confirm it. CDR3 length equals 15 residues. Per germline, CDR1 DFQATT and CDR2 SNEGSKA (reference sequence). CDR3 sequence: CSAIPRLAADNEQFF.